This passage covers 25 T cell receptor beta chains from one sample sequenced in a study of Graves' ophthalmopathy and Graves' hyperthyroidism (dated by TCRdb to the late 2010s). TCRdb lists the instrument as Illumina HiSeq 2000. For repertoire sequencing, TCR beta CDR3 regions were amplified from RNA transcripts. A first-round RT-PCR used HTBI primers with the Qiagen OneStep RT-PCR kit, followed by a second-round multiplex PCR, size selection and purification. TCRdb reprocessing: public reads trimmed at Q25 with fastp, clones called with MiXCR, in-frame beta chains kept. Rows are unified per CDR3 protein, each entry keeping the most common DNA and genes. This sample is represented by about 620,000 distinct CDR3 sequences; about 20% of them were singletons. Approximately 7% of the sample goes to the ten largest clones. Sequencing was carried out using peripheral blood. The origin of the receptors is a woman aged 18-29 years with stable Graves' hyperthyroidism. Some clones in this sample may be carry-over from other donors' samples. Donor details come from another sample of the same person, matched by shared clones.

This clonotype was picked up many times. This chain uses TRBV6-5 with TRBJ1-5, with D tentatively TRBD1 (5 bases). This CDR3 comprises 13 residues. V gave up 8 bases and J gave up 5 bases, with 13 bases separating them. CDR1 is MNHEY and CDR2 is SVGAGI in the germline V gene. The CDR3 is CASSSGSDQPQHF. The CDR3 nucleotides are TGTGCCAGCTCCTCAGGGTCCGATCAGCCCCAGCATTTT.

The CDR3 loop reads CASRISGRAGGETQYF. DNA for the CDR3: TGTGCCAGCAGAATTAGCGGGAGGGCCGGAGGAGAGACCCAGTACTTC. The V gene is TRBV6-2 or TRBV6-3, the J gene TRBJ2-5; TRBD2 agrees at 11 bases. J was trimmed by 4 bases and V by 6 bases; bases with no gene match: 10. CDR1 MNHEY and CDR2 SVGEGT come from the germline V gene. The CDR3 is 16 residues long.

This clonotype was observed a single time. V gene TRBV6-2 or TRBV6-3 combines with J gene TRBJ1-5; D is unresolved. The V gene lost 4 bases and the J gene lost 0 bases, with 16 bases spanning the gap. The CDR3 length is 17 residues. Germline values: CDR1 MNHEY, CDR2 SVGEGT. The CDR3, as DNA: TGTGCCAGCAGTTCCCTTACTCGCCATTATAGCAATCAGCCCCAGCATTTT. It translates to CASSSLTRHYSNQPQHF.

This clonotype was counted at least ten times. The J gene is TRBJ1-1, the V gene TRBV12-3 or TRBV12-4, with a possible D match to TRBD1 (6 bases). Trimming took off 5 bases at V and 0 bases at J, with 13 bases between the two ends. This CDR3 contains 15 residues. CDR3 DNA: TGTGCCAGCAGTCCACGGACAGTAATGAACACTGAAGCTTTCTTT. It is translated as CASSPRTVMNTEAFF.

The rearrangement uses TRBV7-3 and TRBJ1-1, with D unresolved. The CDR3 spans 14 residues. Germline V gene data show CDR1 as SGHTA and CDR2 as FQGTGA. With 5 bases removed from V and 1 base from J, the gap between germline ends came to 11 bases. CDR3: CASSPIRRNTEAFF. CDR3 in DNA: TGTGCCAGCAGCCCCATAAGGAGGAACACTGAAGCTTTCTTT.

The count of this clonotype is one. The chain uses TRBV2 and TRBJ2-5, with D possibly being TRBD1 or TRBD2 (5 bases each). The CDR3 spans 14 residues. The germline V gene has CDR1 SNHLY and CDR2 FYNNEI. V lost 4 bases and J lost 2, with 11 bases in between. CDR3 sequence: CASSVGWGQETQYF. For the CDR3, the DNA is TGTGCCAGCAGTGTTGGTTGGGGGCAAGAGACCCAGTACTTC.

V and J are TRBV6-1 and TRBJ2-7; 13 nucleotides line up with TRBD2. CDR1 and CDR2 from the germline V gene are MNHNS and SASEGT. This CDR3 has 16 residues. V trimming: 2 bases; J trimming: 9 bases; junction bases outside the gene matches: 10. The CDR3 loop reads CASSETGTSGADGQYF. The CDR3 DNA sequence: TGTGCCAGCAGTGAAACCGGGACTAGCGGGGCCGACGGGCAGTACTTC.

This clonotype was seen at least ten times. The CDR3 reads CAISGGLYQETQYF. The CDR3 DNA reads as TGTGCCATCAGTGGAGGTCTCTACCAAGAGACCCAGTACTTC. The V gene is TRBV10-3, the J gene TRBJ2-5; no reliable D call. Germline-derived CDR1 and CDR2 are ENHRY and SYGVKD. The CDR3 contains 14 residues. V lost 4 bases, J lost 0 bases, and 9 bases lay in between.

The sample holds a few counts of this clonotype. The chain employs TRBV15 and TRBJ1-1; no firm D call. Per germline, CDR1 LNHNV and CDR2 YYDKDF (reference sequence). V lost 1 base to trimming and J lost 5 bases, with 8 bases between them. The CDR3 spans 13 residues. The CDR3 loop reads CATSRGLGTEAFF. CDR3 DNA: TGTGCCACCAGCAGAGGTTTGGGAACTGAAGCTTTCTTT. The variable domain in full, completed from reference TRBV15 and TRBJ1-1, reads DAMVIQNPRYQVTQFGKPVTLSCSQTLNHNVMYWYQQKSSQAPKLLFHYYDKDFNNEADTPDNFQSRRPNTSFCFLDIRSPGLGDTAMYLCATSRGLGTEAFFGQGTRLTVV.

This clonotype was recorded at least ten times. Here the CDR3 reads CSARENTGELFF. CDR3 nucleotides: TGCAGTGCTAGGGAGAACACCGGGGAGCTGTTTTTT. The chain uses TRBV20-1 and TRBJ2-2; unclear D gene. With 3 bases removed from V and 1 base from J, the gap between germline ends came to 3 bases. Germline V gives CDR1 DFQATT, CDR2 SNEGSKA (reference sequence). This CDR3 has 12 residues.

This clonotype was counted at least ten times. The chain recombines TRBV20-1 with TRBJ1-3; possible D gene TRBD1, 6 bases. Trimming removed 1 base at V and 4 bases at J, with 17 bases between. Germline-derived CDR1 and CDR2 are DFQATT and SNEGSKA (reference sequence). The CDR3 length is 16 residues. The CDR3 region is CSARAAVPGQGNTIYF. Written as DNA, the CDR3 is TGCAGTGCTAGAGCTGCCGTACCGGGACAAGGAAACACCATATATTTT.

This clonotype was found a few times. This rearrangement joins TRBV20-1 to TRBJ1-2; tentatively, D is TRBD1 (5 bases). Germline-derived CDR1 and CDR2 are DFQATT and SNEGSKA (reference sequence). The CDR3 totals 13 residues. V lost 5 bases to trimming and J lost 2 bases, with 12 bases between them. The CDR3 here is CSAAFAGNYGYTF. CDR3 in DNA: TGCAGTGCTGCCTTTGCAGGGAACTATGGCTACACCTTC.

This clonotype was seen many times. The chain is built from TRBV30 and TRBJ1-1; D is uncertain. V was trimmed by 3 bases and J by 0 bases, leaving 8 bases between them. This CDR3 contains 13 residues. Germline lookup yields CDR1 GTSNPN and CDR2 SVGIG (reference sequence). The CDR3 sequence is CAWRYTMNTEAFF. CDR3 nucleotide sequence: TGTGCCTGGAGATACACGATGAACACTGAAGCTTTCTTT.

This clonotype was picked up many times. The chain couples TRBV19 to TRBJ2-7; D is unclear. This CDR3 is 15 amino acids long. V was cut by 2 bases and J by 0 bases, with 11 bases left in between. Germline V CDR1 and CDR2: LNHDA, SQIVND (reference sequence). Written as DNA, the CDR3 is TGTGCCAGTAGTATAAACAGCCAATTCTCCTACGAGCAGTACTTC. This translates into CASSINSQFSYEQYF.

As for this clonotype: The CDR3 ends on some other residue instead of the conserved phenylalanine or tryptophan, so this is likely a read error. V is TRBV30 and J is TRBJ1-2; D gene uncertain. The CDR3 sequence is 12 residues long. Trimming cost V 1 base and J 5 bases, with 8 bases left between them. Germline-derived CDR1 and CDR2 are GTSNPN and SVGIG (reference sequence). The CDR3 protein is CAWSDMGYGYTL. The CDR3 DNA reads TGTGCCTGGAGTGACATGGGATATGGCTACACCCTC.

This chain joins TRBV30 and TRBJ1-6; D unresolved. There are 12 residues in the CDR3. The V end was cut by 5 bases, the J end by 8 bases, with 10 bases between. The germline CDR1 and CDR2 sequences are GTSNPN and SVGIG (reference sequence). CDR3 loop: CAWAGSHSPLHF. The CDR3 DNA is TGTGCCTGGGCCGGAAGTCATTCACCCCTCCACTTT.

The table lists this clonotype with many counts. The chain has TRBV20-1 and TRBJ1-1; D remains ambiguous. The CDR3 runs 12 residues. Germline V gene data show CDR1 as DFQATT and CDR2 as SNEGSKA (reference sequence). Between the trimmed V and J ends, which lost 3 bases and 3 bases, there was a span of 8 bases. The CDR3 coding sequence is TGCAGTGCTAGCTCGTCTTACACTGAAGCTTTCTTT. Translation gives CSASSSYTEAFF.

The V gene is TRBV20-1, the J gene TRBJ2-2, with D possibly matching TRBD2 (6 bases). From germline, CDR1 is DFQATT and CDR2 SNEGSKA (reference sequence). Trimming took off 5 bases at V and 5 bases at J, with 21 bases between the two ends. This CDR3 region has 16 residues. In DNA, the CDR3 is TGCAGTGCTTCATTACCGGGACTGGAAGCGACCGGGGAGCTGTTTTTT. This gives the protein CSASLPGLEATGELFF.

This CDR3 reads CASITPDRFTEAFF. Written as DNA, the CDR3 is TGTGCCAGCATCACCCCCGACAGATTTACTGAAGCTTTCTTT. The chain recombines TRBV28 with TRBJ1-1; D may be TRBD1 (5 bases). CDR1 and CDR2 from the germline V gene are MDHEN and SYDVKM. Trimming took off 7 bases at V and 5 bases at J, with 17 bases between the two ends. The CDR3 covers 14 residues.

This clonotype was seen repeatedly, ten times or more. V is TRBV4-1 and J is TRBJ1-5, with D tentatively TRBD1 (5 bases). The CDR3 extends over 16 amino acids. V lost 5 bases and J 3 bases, leaving 17 bases between the germline ends. From germline, CDR1 is MGHRA and CDR2 YSYEKL. DNA of the CDR3: TGCGCCAGCAGCTATTTTCCGGGACTTACCAATCAGCCCCAGCATTTT. Translating gives CASSYFPGLTNQPQHF.

With regard to this clonotype: Since no conserved phenylalanine or tryptophan closes the CDR3, a read error is the likely cause. The chain uses TRBV4-1 and TRBJ2-7, with D possibly being TRBD1 (6 bases). The germline V gene has CDR1 MGHRA and CDR2 YSYEKL. V shed 4 bases and J shed 7 bases, with 14 bases lying between them. The CDR3 has 13 residues. For the CDR3, the DNA is TGCGCCAGCAGCCGAGAGGGGGAATTGGAGCAGTACTTG. Residues: CASSREGELEQYL.

This clonotype was found many times. The rearrangement joins TRBV27 to TRBJ1-5; D might be TRBD1 (6 bases). Germline CDR1 and CDR2: MNHEY and SMNVEV (reference sequence). Trimming shortened V by 2 bases and J by 6 bases, and 17 bases separated the two germline ends. This CDR3 is 16 amino acids long. CDR3 amino acids: CASSLVSARGIQPQHF. The DNA for the CDR3 is TGTGCCAGCAGTTTAGTGTCAGCAAGGGGGATTCAGCCCCAGCATTTT.

This clonotype has ten or more counts. The chain uses TRBV28 and TRBJ1-1; 9 bases match TRBD1. Germline V lookup: CDR1 MDHEN, CDR2 SYDVKM. The CDR3 is made up of 16 amino acids. The junction had 12 bases not matched to a gene; V was cut back by 6 bases and J by 4 bases. In DNA, the CDR3 is TGTGCCAGCAGCCTAGGGACAGGGTGGGTTCGCACTGAAGCTTTCTTT. Amino acids: CASSLGTGWVRTEAFF.

The CDR3 region is CAISSGVGYEQYF. The CDR3 DNA follows: TGTGCCATCAGTTCCGGAGTAGGTTACGAGCAGTACTTC. The rearrangement joins TRBV10-3 to TRBJ2-7; D uncertain. V lost 5 bases, J lost 4 bases, and 12 bases lay in between. CDR1 is ENHRY, CDR2 SYGVKD, per germline. This CDR3 comprises 13 residues.

This clonotype was counted at least ten times. V usage is TRBV6-5 and J usage is TRBJ2-4, with D perhaps given as TRBD1 or TRBD2 (5 bases each). Germline assignment: CDR1 MNHEY and CDR2 SVGAGI. This CDR3 is 13 amino acids long. Trimming took off 1 base at V and 12 bases at J, with 13 bases between the two ends. CDR3 protein: CASSYYSEGTQYF. In nucleotides, the CDR3 is TGTGCCAGCAGTTACTACAGCGAGGGGACTCAGTACTTC.